This entry features one TCR beta chain sequence. The data originate from a study of response to subunit inactivated influenza vaccine. CDR3 length: 17 residues. Trimming took 5 bases from V and 3 from J; bases not matched to a gene: 11. CDR1 and CDR2 (germline): MNHNS, SASEGT. TCRdb redid the calling of the RT-PCR reads with MiXCR, one entry per CDR3 protein. The table records roughly 650,000 distinct CDR3 sequences, less than 15% of them present only once. The chain recombines TRBV6-1 with TRBJ2-2, with 8 bases lining up with TRBD2. The source was PBMCs from blood, collected 14 to 15 days before vaccination. This receptor was taken from a man between 50 and 59 years old who received an inactivated influenza vaccine. CDR3 DNA sequence: TGTGCCAGCAGTCCCTTTCTAGCGGGCGGGGACACCGGGGAGCTGTTTTTT. It translates to CASSPFLAGGDTGELFF.